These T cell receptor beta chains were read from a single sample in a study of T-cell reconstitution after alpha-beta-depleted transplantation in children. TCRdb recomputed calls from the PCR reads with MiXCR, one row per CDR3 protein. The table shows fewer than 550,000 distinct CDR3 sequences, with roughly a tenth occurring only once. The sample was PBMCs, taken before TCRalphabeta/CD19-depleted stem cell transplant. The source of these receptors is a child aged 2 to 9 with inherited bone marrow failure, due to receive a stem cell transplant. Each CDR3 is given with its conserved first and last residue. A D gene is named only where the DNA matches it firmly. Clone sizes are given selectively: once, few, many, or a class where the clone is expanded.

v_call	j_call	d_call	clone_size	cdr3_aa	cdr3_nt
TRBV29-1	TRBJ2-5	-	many	CSTTTPSGGKETQYF	TGCAGCACAACCACCCCCAGCGGAGGAAAGGAGACCCAGTACTTC
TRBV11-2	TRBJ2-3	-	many	CASSLLIRADTQYF	TGTGCCAGCAGCTTATTGATCAGGGCAGATACGCAGTATTTT
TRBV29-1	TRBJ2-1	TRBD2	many	CSVEDWTSGTYNEQFF	TGCAGCGTTGAAGATTGGACTAGCGGGACCTACAATGAGCAGTTCTTC
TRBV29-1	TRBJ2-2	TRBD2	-	CSVAAWGTGGWELFF	TGCAGCGTTGCAGCATGGGGAACGGGAGGTTGGGAGCTGTTTTTT
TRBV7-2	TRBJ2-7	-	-	CASSLALAPSSYEQYF	TGTGCCAGCAGCTTAGCGTTAGCGCCCAGCTCCTACGAGCAGTACTTC
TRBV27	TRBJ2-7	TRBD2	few	CASGKNRGGAYEQYF	TGTGCCAGCGGAAAGAACCGGGGGGGGGCCTACGAGCAGTACTTC
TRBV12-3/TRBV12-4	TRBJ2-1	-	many	CASSFSARSVPWFF	TGTGCCAGCAGTTTTTCAGCCCGATCGGTGCCGTGGTTCTTC
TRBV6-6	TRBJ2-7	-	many	CASSYPAYEQYF	TGTGCCAGCAGTTACCCCGCCTACGAGCAGTACTTC
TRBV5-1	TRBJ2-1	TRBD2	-	CASSLAGGNTYNEQFF	TGCGCCAGCAGCTTGGCCGGGGGGAATACCTACAATGAGCAGTTCTTC
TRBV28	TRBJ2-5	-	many	CASSEPPGQGGLQETQYF	TGTGCCAGCAGCGAACCCCCGGGACAAGGGGGATTACAAGAGACCCAGTACTTC
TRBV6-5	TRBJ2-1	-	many	CASSYLQGLTYNEQFF	TGTGCCAGCAGTTACCTACAGGGCCTTACCTACAATGAGCAGTTCTTC
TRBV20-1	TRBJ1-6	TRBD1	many	CSARDPGTGISPLHF	TGCAGTGCTAGAGACCCAGGGACAGGGATCTCACCCCTCCACTTT
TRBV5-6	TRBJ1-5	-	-	CASSLLVSNQPQHF	TGTGCCAGCAGCTTACTTGTGAGCAATCAGCCCCAGCATTTT
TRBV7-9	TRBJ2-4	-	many	CASSGAREAKNIQYF	TGTGCCAGCAGCGGAGCCAGGGAAGCCAAAAACATTCAGTACTTC
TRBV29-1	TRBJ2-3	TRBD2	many	CSVRGLAGDTQYF	TGCAGCGTGAGGGGACTAGCAGGAGATACGCAGTATTTT
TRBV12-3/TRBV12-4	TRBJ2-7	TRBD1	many	CASSWGTGDYEQYF	TGTGCCAGCAGTTGGGGGACAGGGGACTACGAGCAGTACTTC
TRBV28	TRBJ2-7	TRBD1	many	CASSLQGVAYEQYF	TGTGCCAGCAGTTTGCAGGGGGTTGCCTACGAGCAGTACTTC
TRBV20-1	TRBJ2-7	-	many	CSARARRSYEQYF	TGCAGTGCTAGGGCTAGGCGTTCCTACGAGCAGTACTTC
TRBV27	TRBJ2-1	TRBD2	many	CASSFYDSSGAGEQFF	TGTGCCAGCAGTTTTTACGACTCCAGCGGGGCTGGTGAGCAGTTCTTC
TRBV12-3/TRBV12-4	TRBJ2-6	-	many	CASSHSQGAGANVLTF	TGTGCCAGCAGCCACTCACAGGGTGCTGGGGCCAACGTCCTGACTTTC
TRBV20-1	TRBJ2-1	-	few	CSARDHLGEQFF	TGCAGTGCTAGAGATCACCTAGGTGAGCAGTTCTTC
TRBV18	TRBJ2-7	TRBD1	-	CASSTGTGGEQYF	TGTGCCAGCTCGACCGGGACAGGGGGAGAGCAGTACTTC
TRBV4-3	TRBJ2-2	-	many	CASSQFANTGELFF	TGCGCCAGCAGCCAGTTCGCCAACACCGGGGAGCTGTTTTTT
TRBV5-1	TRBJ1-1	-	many	CASSFGGEMDEAFF	TGCGCCAGCAGCTTTGGAGGGGAAATGGATGAAGCTTTCTTT
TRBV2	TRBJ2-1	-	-	CAILKGRSEVEQFF	TGTGCCATCCTCAAAGGGAGGTCCGAGGTTGAGCAGTTCTTC
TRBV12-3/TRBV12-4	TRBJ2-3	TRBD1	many	CASSYRGRFLDTQYF	TGTGCCAGCAGTTACAGGGGGCGATTCTTAGATACGCAGTATTTT
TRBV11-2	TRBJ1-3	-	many	CASSPRELLSGNTIYF	TGTGCCAGCAGCCCCAGGGAGCTCCTCTCTGGAAACACCATATATTTT
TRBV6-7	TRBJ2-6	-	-	CASSYSVRSGANVLTF	TGTGCCAGCAGTTACTCGGTGCGCTCTGGGGCCAACGTCCTGACTTTC
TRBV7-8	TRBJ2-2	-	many	CASSFRGIIDTGELFF	TGTGCCAGCAGCTTTAGGGGGATAATCGACACCGGGGAGCTGTTTTTT
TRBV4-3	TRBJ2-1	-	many	CASSQGLVVNEQFF	TGCGCCAGCAGCCAAGGGCTAGTCGTGAATGAGCAGTTCTTC
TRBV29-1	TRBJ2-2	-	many	CSGGPGDGELFF	TGCAGCGGTGGTCCGGGTGACGGGGAGCTGTTTTTT
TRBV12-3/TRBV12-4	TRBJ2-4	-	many	CASIPRGSAAKNIQYF	TGTGCCAGCATTCCCCGGGGGTCGGCTGCCAAAAACATTCAGTACTTC
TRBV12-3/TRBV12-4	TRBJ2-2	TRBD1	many	CASRDRGAGELFF	TGTGCCAGCAGGGACAGGGGAGCCGGGGAGCTGTTTTTT
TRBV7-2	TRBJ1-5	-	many	CASSWGGQPQHF	TGTGCCAGCAGCTGGGGGGGTCAGCCCCAGCATTTT
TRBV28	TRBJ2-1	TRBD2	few	CASSLLLAGGSYNEQFF	TGTGCCAGCAGTTTACTCCTAGCGGGAGGGTCCTACAATGAGCAGTTCTTC
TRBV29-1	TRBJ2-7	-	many	CSAVTGFSYEQYF	TGCAGCGCCGTGACGGGATTCTCCTACGAGCAGTACTTC
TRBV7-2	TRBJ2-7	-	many	CASSLGLAEVSYEQYF	TGTGCCAGCAGCTTAGGTTTAGCGGAGGTCTCCTACGAGCAGTACTTC